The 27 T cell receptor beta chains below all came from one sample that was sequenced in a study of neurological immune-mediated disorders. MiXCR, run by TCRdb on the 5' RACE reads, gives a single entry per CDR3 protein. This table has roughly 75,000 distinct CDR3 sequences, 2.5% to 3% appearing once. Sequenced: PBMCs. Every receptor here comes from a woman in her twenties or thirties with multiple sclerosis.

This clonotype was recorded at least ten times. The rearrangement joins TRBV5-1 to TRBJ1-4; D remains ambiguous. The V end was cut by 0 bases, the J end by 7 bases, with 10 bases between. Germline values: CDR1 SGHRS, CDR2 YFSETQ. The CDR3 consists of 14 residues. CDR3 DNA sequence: TGCGCCAGCAGCTTGGACACTGGCTCTGAAAAACTGTTTTTT. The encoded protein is CASSLDTGSEKLFF.

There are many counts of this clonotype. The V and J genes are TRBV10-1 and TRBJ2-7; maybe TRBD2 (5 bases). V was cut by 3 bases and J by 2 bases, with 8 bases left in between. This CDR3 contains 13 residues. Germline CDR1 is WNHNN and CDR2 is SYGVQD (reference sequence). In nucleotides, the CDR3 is TGCGCCAGCAGTGACAGCGGCCCCTACGAGCAGTACTTC. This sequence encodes CASSDSGPYEQYF.

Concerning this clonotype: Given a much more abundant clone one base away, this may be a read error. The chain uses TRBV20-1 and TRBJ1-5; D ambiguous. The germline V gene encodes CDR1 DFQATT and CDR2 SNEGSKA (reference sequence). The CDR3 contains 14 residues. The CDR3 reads CSARKGTADQSQHF. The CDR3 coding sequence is TGCAGTGCTAGAAAGGGAACAGCGGATCAGTCCCAGCATTTT.

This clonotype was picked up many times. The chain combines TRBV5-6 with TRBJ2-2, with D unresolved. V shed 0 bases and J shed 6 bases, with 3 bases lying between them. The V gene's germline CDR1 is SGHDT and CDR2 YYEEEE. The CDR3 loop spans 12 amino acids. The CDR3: CASSLGSGELFF. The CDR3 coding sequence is TGTGCCAGCAGCTTGGGGTCCGGGGAGCTGTTTTTT.

The CDR3 DNA follows: TGTGCCAGCAGCCAGCAGGGCTTAGAAAACACCATATATTTT. Residues: CASSQQGLENTIYF. The V gene is TRBV4-2, the J gene TRBJ1-3, with D perhaps TRBD1 (5 bases). CDR3 length equals 14 residues. The V end lost 3 bases, the J end lost 6 bases, and 12 bases lay between the germline ends. Germline V gene sequence: CDR1 LGHNA, CDR2 YNFKEQ.

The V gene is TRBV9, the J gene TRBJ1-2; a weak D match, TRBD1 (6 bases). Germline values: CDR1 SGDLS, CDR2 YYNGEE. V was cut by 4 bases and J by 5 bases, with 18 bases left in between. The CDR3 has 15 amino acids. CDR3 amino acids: CASSSRQEPGYGYTF. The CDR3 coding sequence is TGTGCCAGCAGCTCCAGACAGGAGCCCGGGTATGGCTACACCTTC.

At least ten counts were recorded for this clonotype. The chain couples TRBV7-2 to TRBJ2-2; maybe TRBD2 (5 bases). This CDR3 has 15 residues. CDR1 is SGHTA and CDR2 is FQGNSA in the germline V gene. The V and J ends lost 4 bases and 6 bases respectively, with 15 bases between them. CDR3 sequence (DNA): TGTGCCAGCAGCTACCGGACCCGGGAAGCCGGGGAGCTGTTTTTT. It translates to CASSYRTREAGELFF.

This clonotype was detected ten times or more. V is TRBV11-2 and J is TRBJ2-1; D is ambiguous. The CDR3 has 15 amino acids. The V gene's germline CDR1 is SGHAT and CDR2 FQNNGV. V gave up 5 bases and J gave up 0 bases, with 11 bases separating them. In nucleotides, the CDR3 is TGTGCCAGCAGCGCAGGCACCCCCTCCTACAATGAGCAGTTCTTC. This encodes CASSAGTPSYNEQFF.

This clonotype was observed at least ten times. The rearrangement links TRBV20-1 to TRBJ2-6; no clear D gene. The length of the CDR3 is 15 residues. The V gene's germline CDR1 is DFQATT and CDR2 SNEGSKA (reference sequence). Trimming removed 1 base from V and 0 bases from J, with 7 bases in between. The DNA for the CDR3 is TGCAGTGCTAGAGCCGCCTCCTCTGGGGCCAACGTCCTGACTTTC. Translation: CSARAASSGANVLTF.

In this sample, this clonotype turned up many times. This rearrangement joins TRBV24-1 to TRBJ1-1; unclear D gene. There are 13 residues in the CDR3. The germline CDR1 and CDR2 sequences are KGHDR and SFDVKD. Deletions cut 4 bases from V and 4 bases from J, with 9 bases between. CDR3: CATSDYLSTEAFF. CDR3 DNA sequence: TGTGCCACCAGTGACTACCTCAGCACTGAAGCTTTCTTT.

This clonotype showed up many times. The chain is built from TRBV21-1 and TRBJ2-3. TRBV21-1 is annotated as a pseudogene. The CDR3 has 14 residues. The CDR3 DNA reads TGTGCCAGCAATCACAAACAAAACCCAGATACGCAGTATTTT. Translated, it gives CASNHKQNPDTQYF.

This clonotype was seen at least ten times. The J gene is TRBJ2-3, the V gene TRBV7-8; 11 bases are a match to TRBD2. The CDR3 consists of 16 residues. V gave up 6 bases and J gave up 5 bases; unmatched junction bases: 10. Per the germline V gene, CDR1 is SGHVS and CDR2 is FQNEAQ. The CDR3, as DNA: TGTGCCAGCAGTTTAAAACTAGCGGGAGTCGGAGATACGCAGTATTTT. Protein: CASSLKLAGVGDTQYF.

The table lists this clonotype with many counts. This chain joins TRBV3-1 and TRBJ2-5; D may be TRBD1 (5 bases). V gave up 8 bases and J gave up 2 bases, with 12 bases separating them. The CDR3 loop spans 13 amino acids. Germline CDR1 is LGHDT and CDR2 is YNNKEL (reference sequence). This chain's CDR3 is CASGWTFQETQYF. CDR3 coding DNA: TGTGCCAGCGGTTGGACATTTCAAGAGACCCAGTACTTC.

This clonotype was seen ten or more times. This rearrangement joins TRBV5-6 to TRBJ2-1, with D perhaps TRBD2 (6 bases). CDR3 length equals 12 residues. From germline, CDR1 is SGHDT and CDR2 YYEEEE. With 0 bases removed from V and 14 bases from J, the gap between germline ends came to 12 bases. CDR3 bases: TGTGCCAGCAGCTTGGTTAGCGGTGTAGAGTTCTTC. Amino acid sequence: CASSLVSGVEFF.

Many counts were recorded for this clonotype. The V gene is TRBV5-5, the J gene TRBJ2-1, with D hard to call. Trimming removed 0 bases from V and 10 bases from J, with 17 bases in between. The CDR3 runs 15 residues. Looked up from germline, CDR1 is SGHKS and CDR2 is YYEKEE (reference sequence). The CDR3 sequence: CASSLVRAPAEEQFF. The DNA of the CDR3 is TGTGCCAGCAGCTTGGTCCGGGCCCCTGCGGAAGAGCAGTTCTTC.

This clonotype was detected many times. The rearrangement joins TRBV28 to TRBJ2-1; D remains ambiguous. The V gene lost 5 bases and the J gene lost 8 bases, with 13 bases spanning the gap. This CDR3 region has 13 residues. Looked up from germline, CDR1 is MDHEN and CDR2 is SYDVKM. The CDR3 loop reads CASSPPAVYEQFF. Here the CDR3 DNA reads TGTGCCAGCAGTCCCCCGGCTGTCTATGAGCAGTTCTTC.

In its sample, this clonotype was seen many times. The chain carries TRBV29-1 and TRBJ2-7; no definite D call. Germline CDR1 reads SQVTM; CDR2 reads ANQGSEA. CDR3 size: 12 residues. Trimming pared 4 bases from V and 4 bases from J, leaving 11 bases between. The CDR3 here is CSVVAVGYEQYF. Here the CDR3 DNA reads TGCAGCGTTGTTGCAGTTGGGTACGAGCAGTACTTC.

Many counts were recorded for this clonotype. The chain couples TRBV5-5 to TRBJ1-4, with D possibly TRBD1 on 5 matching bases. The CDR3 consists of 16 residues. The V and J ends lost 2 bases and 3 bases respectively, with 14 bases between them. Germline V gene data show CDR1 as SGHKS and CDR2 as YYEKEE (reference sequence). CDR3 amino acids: CASSFYWGGSNEKLFF. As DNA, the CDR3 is TGTGCCAGCAGCTTTTATTGGGGGGGATCTAATGAAAAACTGTTTTTT.

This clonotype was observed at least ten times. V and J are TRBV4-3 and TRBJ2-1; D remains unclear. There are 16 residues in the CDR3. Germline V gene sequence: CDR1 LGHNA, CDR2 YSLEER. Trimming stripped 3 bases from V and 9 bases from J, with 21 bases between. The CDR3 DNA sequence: TGCGCCAGCAGCCAGGGCCTGCGAGCACCCTGGAGTGAGCAGTTCTTC. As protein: CASSQGLRAPWSEQFF.

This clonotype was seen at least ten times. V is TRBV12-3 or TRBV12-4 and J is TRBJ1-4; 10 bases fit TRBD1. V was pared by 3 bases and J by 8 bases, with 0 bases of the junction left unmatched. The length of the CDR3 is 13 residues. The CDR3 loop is CASSLDRGEKLFF. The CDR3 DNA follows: TGTGCCAGCAGTTTGGACAGGGGGGAAAAACTGTTTTTT.

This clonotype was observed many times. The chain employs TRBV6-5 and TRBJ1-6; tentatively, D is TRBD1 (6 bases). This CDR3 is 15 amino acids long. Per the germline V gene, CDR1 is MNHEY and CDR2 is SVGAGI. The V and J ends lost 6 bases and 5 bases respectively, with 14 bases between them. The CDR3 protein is CASSRSDRNNSPLHF. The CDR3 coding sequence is TGTGCCAGCAGCCGCTCTGACAGGAATAATTCACCCCTCCACTTT.

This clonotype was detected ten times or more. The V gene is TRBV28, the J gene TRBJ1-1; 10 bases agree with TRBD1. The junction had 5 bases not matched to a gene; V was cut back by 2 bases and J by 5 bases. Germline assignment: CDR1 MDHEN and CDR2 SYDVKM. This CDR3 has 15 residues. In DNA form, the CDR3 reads TGTGCCAGCAGTTTAGGACAGGGGGGGATGACTGAAGCTTTCTTT. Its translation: CASSLGQGGMTEAFF.

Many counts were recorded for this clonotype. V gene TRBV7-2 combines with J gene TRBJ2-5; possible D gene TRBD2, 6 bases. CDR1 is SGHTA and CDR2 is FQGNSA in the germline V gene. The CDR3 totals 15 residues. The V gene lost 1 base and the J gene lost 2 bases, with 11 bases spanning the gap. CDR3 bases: TGTGCCAGCAGCTTAGGCAGGGCGGGACAAGAGACCCAGTACTTC. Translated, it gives CASSLGRAGQETQYF.

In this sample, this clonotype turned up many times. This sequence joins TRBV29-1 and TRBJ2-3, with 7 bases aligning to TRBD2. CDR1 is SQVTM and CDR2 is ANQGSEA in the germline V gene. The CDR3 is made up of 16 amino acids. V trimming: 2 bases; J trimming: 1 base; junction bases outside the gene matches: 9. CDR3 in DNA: TGCAGCGTTGAACTCGAATCTAGCGGAGGCACAGATACGCAGTATTTT. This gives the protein CSVELESSGGTDTQYF.

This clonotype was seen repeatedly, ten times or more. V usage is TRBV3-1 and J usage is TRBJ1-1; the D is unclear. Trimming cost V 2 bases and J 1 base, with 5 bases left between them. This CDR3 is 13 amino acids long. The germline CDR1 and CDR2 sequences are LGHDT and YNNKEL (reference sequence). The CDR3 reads CASSQWANTEAFF. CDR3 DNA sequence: TGTGCCAGCAGCCAATGGGCGAACACTGAAGCTTTCTTT. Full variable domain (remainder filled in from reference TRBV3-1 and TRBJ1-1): DTAVSQTPKYLVTQMGNDKSIKCEQNLGHDTMYWYKQDSKKFLKIMFSYNNKELIINETVPNRFSPKSPDKAHLNLHINSLELGDSAVYFCASSQWANTEAFFGQGTRLTVV.

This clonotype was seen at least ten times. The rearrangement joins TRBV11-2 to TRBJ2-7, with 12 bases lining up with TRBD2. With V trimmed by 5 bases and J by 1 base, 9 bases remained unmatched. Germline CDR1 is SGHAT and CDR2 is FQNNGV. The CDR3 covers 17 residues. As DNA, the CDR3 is TGTGCCAGCAGCGCGACCGGGACTAGCGGGTTATCCTACGAGCAGTACTTC. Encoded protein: CASSATGTSGLSYEQYF.

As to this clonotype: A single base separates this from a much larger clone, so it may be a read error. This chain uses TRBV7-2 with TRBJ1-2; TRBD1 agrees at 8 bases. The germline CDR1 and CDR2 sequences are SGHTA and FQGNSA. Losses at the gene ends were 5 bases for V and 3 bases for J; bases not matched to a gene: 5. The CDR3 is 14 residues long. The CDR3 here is CASSHQGADYGYTF. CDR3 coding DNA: TGTGCCAGCAGCCACCAGGGGGCGGACTATGGCTACACCTTC.